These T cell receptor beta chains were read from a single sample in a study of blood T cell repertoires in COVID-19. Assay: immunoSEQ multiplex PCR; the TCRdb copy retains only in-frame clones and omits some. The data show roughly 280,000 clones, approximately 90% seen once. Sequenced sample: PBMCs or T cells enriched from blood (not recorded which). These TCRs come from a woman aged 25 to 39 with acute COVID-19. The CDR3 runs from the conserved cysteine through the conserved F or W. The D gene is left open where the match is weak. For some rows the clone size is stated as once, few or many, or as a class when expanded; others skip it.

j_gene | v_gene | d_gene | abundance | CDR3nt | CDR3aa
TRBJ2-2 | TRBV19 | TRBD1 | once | TGTGCCAGTAGACGGACAGGCGGTGTAAAGAACACCGGGGAGCTGTTTTTT | CASRRTGGVKNTGELFF
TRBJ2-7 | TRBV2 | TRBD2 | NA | TGTGCCAGCAGTGACCCATCTAGCGGGAGTCCCTACGAGCAGTACTTC | CASSDPSSGSPYEQYF
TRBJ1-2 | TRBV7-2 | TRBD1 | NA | TGTGCCAGCAGCACCCGACAGGGTAACTATGGCTACACCTTC | CASSTRQGNYGYTF
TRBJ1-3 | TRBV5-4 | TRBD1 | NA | TGTGCCAGCAGCTTGTACAGGGGCCAGAAGACAGGCTCTGGAAACACCATATATTTT | CASSLYRGQKTGSGNTIYF
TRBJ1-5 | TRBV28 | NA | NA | TGTGCCAGCAGTCCCCAGCAGAGGGGACTAGAGGAGCCCCAGCATTTT | CASSPQQRGLEEPQHF
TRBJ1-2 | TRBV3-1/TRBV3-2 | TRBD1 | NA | TGTGCCAGCAGCCAAGGCGCACAGGGGATTGGCTACACCTTC | CASSQGAQGIGYTF
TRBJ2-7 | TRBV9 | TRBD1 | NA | TGTGCCAGCAGCGGGACAGGATCAATCTACGAGCAGTACTTC | CASSGTGSIYEQYF
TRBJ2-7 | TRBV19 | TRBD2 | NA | TGTGCCAGCTCCCTGGGGACTAGCATCTACGAGCAGTACTTC | CASSLGTSIYEQYF
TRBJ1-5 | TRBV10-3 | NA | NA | TGTGCCACCCTCGGGGTTCTGGGTCAGCCCCAGCATTTT | CATLGVLGQPQHF
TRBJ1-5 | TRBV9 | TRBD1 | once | TGTGCCAGCAGCCCCCGAGACAGGGACAATCAGCCCCAGCATTTT | CASSPRDRDNQPQHF
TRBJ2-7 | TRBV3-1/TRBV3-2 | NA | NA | TGTGCCAGCAGCCAAGGCGGACAGAACTCCTACGAGCAGTACTTC | CASSQGGQNSYEQYF
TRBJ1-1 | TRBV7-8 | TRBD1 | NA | TGTGCCAGCAGCTTAGTGGGACAGGGGGCCACTGAAGCTTTCTTT | CASSLVGQGATEAFF
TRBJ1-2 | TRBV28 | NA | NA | TGTGCCAGCACCAGGGAGGGCGTCTATGGCTACACCTTC | CASTREGVYGYTF
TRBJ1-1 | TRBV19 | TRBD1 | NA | TGTGCCAGTAACGTACAGGGGGACACTGAAGCTTTCTTT | CASNVQGDTEAFF
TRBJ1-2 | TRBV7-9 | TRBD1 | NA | TGTGCCAGCAGCTTCTCGGACAGGGGGCTGAGTGGCTACACCTTC | CASSFSDRGLSGYTF
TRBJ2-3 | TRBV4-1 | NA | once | TGCGCCAGCAGCCAAGGTCAGGCAGATACGCAGTATTTT | CASSQGQADTQYF
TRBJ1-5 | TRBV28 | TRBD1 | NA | TGTGCCAGCAGTCCACAGGGGGGTTCGAGGAATCAGCCCCAGCATTTT | CASSPQGGSRNQPQHF
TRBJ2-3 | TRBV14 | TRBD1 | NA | TGTGCCAGCAGCCAGCTAGACGGGACAGGCATCACAGATACGCAGTATTTT | CASSQLDGTGITDTQYF
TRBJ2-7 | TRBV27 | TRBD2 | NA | TGTGCCAGCAGTTCAACGGAGACTAGCGGGTACCCCTACGAGCAGTACTTC | CASSSTETSGYPYEQYF
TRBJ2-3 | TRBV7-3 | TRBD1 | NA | TGTGCCAGCAGCCGGACAGGGGACACAGATACGCAGTATTTT | CASSRTGDTDTQYF
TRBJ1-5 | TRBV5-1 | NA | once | TGCGCCAGCAGCCTGGGGGGCCCCAATCAGCCCCAGCATTTT | CASSLGGPNQPQHF
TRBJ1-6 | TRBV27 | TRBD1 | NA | TGTGCCAGCAGGTTGGACAGGGGGCTTAATTCACCCCTCCACTTT | CASRLDRGLNSPLHF
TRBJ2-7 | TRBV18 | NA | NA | TGTGCCAGCTCCTGGACAGAGGACTACGAGCAGTACTTC | CASSWTEDYEQYF
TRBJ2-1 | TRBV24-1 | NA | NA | TGTGCCACCAGTGATTTGTCGGGGTCCTACAATGAGCAGTTCTTC | CATSDLSGSYNEQFF
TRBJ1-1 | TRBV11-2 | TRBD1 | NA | TGTGCCAGCAGCCCCAGGGGGCCGGACACTGAAGCTTTCTTT | CASSPRGPDTEAFF
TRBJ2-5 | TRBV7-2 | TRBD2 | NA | TGTGCCAGCAGCTTATCTCGGCTAGCGGGAAGAGAGACCCAGTACTTC | CASSLSRLAGRETQYF
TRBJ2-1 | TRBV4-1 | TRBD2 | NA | TGCGCCAGCAGCCAAGTCCTAGCGGGAGTCGGTGAGCAGTTCTTC | CASSQVLAGVGEQFF
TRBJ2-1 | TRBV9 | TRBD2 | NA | TGTGCCAGCAGCGTGGAGCGGGACGCCTACAATGAGCAGTTCTTC | CASSVERDAYNEQFF
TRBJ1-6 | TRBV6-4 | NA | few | TGTGCCAGCAGTGAGGACAGTTATTCACCCCTCCACTTT | CASSEDSYSPLHF
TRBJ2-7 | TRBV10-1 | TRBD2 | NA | TGCGCCAGCAGTTGGGCGGGAGCGGGCGAGCAGTACTTC | CASSWAGAGEQYF
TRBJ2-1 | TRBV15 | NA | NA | TGTGCCACCAGCGGGAGAACGGAGGGTGAGCAGTTCTTC | CATSGRTEGEQFF
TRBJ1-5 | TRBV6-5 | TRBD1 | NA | TGTGCCAGCGGACAGGATAGCAATCAGCCCCAGCATTTT | CASGQDSNQPQHF
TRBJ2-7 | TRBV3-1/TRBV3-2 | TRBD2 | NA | TGTGCCAGCAGCCAAATGGCTAGCGGGGCCTTAGAGCAGTACTTC | CASSQMASGALEQYF
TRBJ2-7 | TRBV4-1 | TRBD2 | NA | TGCGCCAGCAGCCAACTCACGGGACTAGCGGGAGGGTGGGGCTCCTACGAGCAGTACTTC | CASSQLTGLAGGWGSYEQYF
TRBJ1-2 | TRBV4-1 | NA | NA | TGCGCCAGCAGCCTACAGGCGGACTATGGCTACACCTTC | CASSLQADYGYTF
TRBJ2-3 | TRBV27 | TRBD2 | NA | TGTGCCAGCAGTCCCACTAGCGGGAGGACAGATACGCAGTATTTT | CASSPTSGRTDTQYF
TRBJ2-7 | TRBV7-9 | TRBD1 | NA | TGTGCCAGCAGACCCACAGGGGACTACGAGCAGTACTTC | CASRPTGDYEQYF
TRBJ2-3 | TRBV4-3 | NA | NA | TGCGCCAGCAGCCAAGATTTGGCGGGGTGGGATACGCAGTATTTT | CASSQDLAGWDTQYF
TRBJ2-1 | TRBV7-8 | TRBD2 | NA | TGTGCCAGCAGTTTGACTAGCGGAGGTTCCTACAATGAGCAGTTCTTC | CASSLTSGGSYNEQFF
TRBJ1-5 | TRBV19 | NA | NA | TGTGCCAGTAGTATAGATGGGTCGCGGTTCAATCAGCCCCAGCATTTT | CASSIDGSRFNQPQHF
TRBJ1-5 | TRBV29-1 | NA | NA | TGCAGCGTGGGGGACAACAATCAGCCCCAGCATTTT | CSVGDNNQPQHF
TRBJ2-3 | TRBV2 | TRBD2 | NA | TGTGCCAGCAGTGACCTTCATACGGCGGGAGGGGCTTTCACAGATACGCAGTATTTT | CASSDLHTAGGAFTDTQYF
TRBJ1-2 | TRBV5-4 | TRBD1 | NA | TGTGCCAGCAGCGATACAGGGGGCTATGGCTACACCTTC | CASSDTGGYGYTF